These 18 T cell receptor beta chains were all obtained from the same sample, sequenced in a study of circulating and synovial CD4+ cells in juvenile arthritis (dated by TCRdb to the mid-2010s). The library came from the immunoSEQ multiplex PCR assay. What TCRdb holds here is the immuneACCESS table cut down to in-frame rearrangements. Part of the clones is not present; checked against another copy, under half of the missing clones reflect an unresolved V gene, and the others are unexplained. This sample holds about 1,300 clones; around 88% were observed only once. Jointly, the top ten make up roughly 12% of the sample. Specimen: HLA-DR+ CD4+ T cells from blood. In light of the paper, this sample's cell subset or site label describes: circulating pathogenic-like lymphocytes, sorted as HLA-DR+CD14-CD3+CD4+CD25low/- blood T cells. The source is a human patient with juvenile idiopathic arthritis. Some clones in this sample may be carry-over from other donors' samples.

The chain links TRBV25-1 to TRBJ1-2; D is unresolved. CDR1 and CDR2 (germline): MGHDK, SYGVNS. The CDR3 contains 11 residues. The ends were cut back, 0 bases at V and 8 bases at J, with 4 bases in the middle. The CDR3 region is CASSEYQGYTF. CDR3 bases: TGTGCCAGCAGTGAATATCAGGGCTACACCTTC.

For this clone: At one of its ends the junction is not consistent with the germline gene, which may arise from a read error. The chain carries TRBV6-5 and TRBJ1-1; D unresolved. From germline, CDR1 is MNHEY and CDR2 SVGAGI. The CDR3 is 14 amino acids. The CDR3 is CASSHRSENTETFF. The CDR3 DNA sequence: TGTGCCAGCAGTCATCGGTCGGAGAACACTGAAACTTTCTTT.

J is TRBJ2-1 and V is TRBV4-2, with TRBD2 matching over 7 bases. Germline V gene lookup returns CDR1 LGHNA and CDR2 YNFKEQ. V was clipped by 0 bases and J by 0 bases; unmatched bases: 5. The CDR3 is 17 residues long. The CDR3 protein is CASSQEMGGSSYNEQFF. In DNA form, the CDR3 reads TGTGCCAGCAGCCAAGAGATGGGCGGGAGCTCCTACAATGAGCAGTTCTTC.

The chain has TRBV7-3 and TRBJ2-5, with 9 nucleotides matching TRBD2. The germline V gene has CDR1 SGHTA and CDR2 FQGTGA. The length of the CDR3 is 14 residues. The V gene end was trimmed by 2 bases and the J gene end by 5 bases; junction bases not matched to a gene: 3. CDR3 sequence: CASSLEAGGETQYF. CDR3 DNA: TGTGCCAGCAGCTTAGAGGCGGGAGGGGAGACCCAGTACTTC.

V is TRBV7-9 and J is TRBJ1-2; 8 bases are shared with TRBD1. CDR1 is SEHNR and CDR2 is FQNEAQ in the germline V gene (reference sequence). This CDR3 is built from 16 residues. The V gene end was trimmed by 6 bases and the J gene end by 1 base; junction bases not matched to a gene: 10. In nucleotides, the CDR3 is TGTGCCAGCAGAGCGACCGGGACAGGTCATAACTATGGCTACACCTTC. Amino acid sequence: CASRATGTGHNYGYTF.

The rearrangement joins TRBV6-5 to TRBJ2-7, with 10 bases lining up with TRBD1. Germline CDR1 is MNHEY and CDR2 is SVGAGI. With 2 bases clipped from V and 6 bases from J, the junction kept 7 bases outside the gene matches. The CDR3 totals 15 residues. CDR3 sequence reads: CASSYGDRGRVEQYF. Here the CDR3 DNA reads TGTGCCAGCAGTTACGGTGACAGGGGGCGCGTCGAGCAGTACTTC.

The chain employs TRBV6-1 and TRBJ2-1, with 7 positions matching TRBD1. In germline, CDR1 is MNHNS, CDR2 SASEGT. V lost 0 bases and J lost 2; bases outside the gene matches: 13. CDR3 length: 19 amino acids. Here the CDR3 DNA reads TGTGCCAGCAGTGAAGCGTACAGGGGTCGGACGGGCCCCTACAATGAGCAGTTCTTC. Residues: CASSEAYRGRTGPYNEQFF.

CDR3: CASSSQGSVYEQYF. In DNA form, the CDR3 reads TGTGCCAGCAGTTCACAGGGTTCGGTTTACGAGCAGTACTTC. The rearrangement uses TRBV6-6 and TRBJ2-7, with D perhaps matching TRBD1 (6 bases). Trimming removed 4 bases from V and 4 bases from J, with 14 bases in between. Germline loops: CDR1 MNHNY, CDR2 SVGAGI (reference sequence). The CDR3 length is 14 residues.

A remark on this clone: Germline and junction disagree at one end, which may indicate a read error. The chain couples TRBV10-3 to TRBJ2-7, with TRBD2 as a possible D gene (6 bases). This CDR3 has 14 amino acids. CDR1 is ENHRY and CDR2 is SYGVKD in the germline V gene. CDR3 sequence reads: CASSYSWTNYEQYF. The CDR3 coding sequence is TGTGCCAGCAGTTACTCCTGGACTAACTACGAGCAGTACTTC.

The rearrangement links TRBV30 to TRBJ2-3, with 12 bases fitting TRBD2. The germline gives CDR1 GTSNPN, CDR2 SVGIG (reference sequence). With 8 bases clipped from V and 3 bases from J, the junction kept 9 bases outside the gene matches. The CDR3 runs to 15 residues. The CDR3 region has the DNA TGTGCCGTAGATCCTAGCGGGAGGGGGACAGATACGCAGTATTTT. It is translated as CAVDPSGRGTDTQYF.

This clone was counted between two and nine times. V is TRBV9 and J is TRBJ2-3; the D gene is possibly TRBD2 (6 bases). V was shortened by 2 bases and J by 0 bases, with 10 bases between the two germline ends. Germline-derived CDR1 and CDR2 are SGDLS and YYNGEE. This CDR3 has 15 residues. This CDR3 is CASSVSGVSTDTQYF. The CDR3, as DNA: TGTGCCAGCAGCGTCTCGGGGGTTAGCACAGATACGCAGTATTTT.

The V and J genes are TRBV6-5 and TRBJ1-2; 7 bases are a match to TRBD1. The CDR3 spans 15 residues. Germline trimming cut 4 bases from V and 8 bases from J; bases unmatched to any gene: 13. Germline CDR1 MNHEY, CDR2 SVGAGI. The DNA of the CDR3 is TGTGCCAGCAGTTCATACAGGGGAGAGGTTAGCGGCTACACCTTC. Translating gives CASSSYRGEVSGYTF.

The chain couples TRBV2 to TRBJ2-2; possible D gene TRBD1, 5 bases. The germline V and J ends were trimmed by 7 bases and 4 bases, with 16 bases remaining between them. In germline, CDR1 is SNHLY, CDR2 FYNNEI. The CDR3 is made up of 15 amino acids. The CDR3 loop is CASTISQGFTGELFF. For the CDR3, the DNA is TGTGCCAGCACCATCTCCCAGGGTTTCACCGGGGAGCTGTTTTTT. The full variable domain, its missing parts supplied by reference TRBV2 and TRBJ2-2, is EPEVTQTPSHQVTQMGQEVILRCVPISNHLYFYWYRQILGQKVEFLVSFYNNEISEKSEIFDDQFSVERPDGSNFTLKIRSTKLEDSAMYFCASTISQGFTGELFFGEGSRLTVL.

As for this clone: One end of the junction does not line up with germline, which may come from a read error. The CDR3 sequence: CASSYFGDNAIF. The CDR3 bases are TGTGCCAGCAGTTACTTCGGGGACAACGCGATCTTC. This rearrangement joins TRBV6-5 to TRBJ2-1; possibly TRBD1 for D (6 bases). This CDR3 spans 12 amino acids. Germline-derived CDR1 and CDR2 are MNHEY and SVGAGI.

The rearrangement joins TRBV6-5 to TRBJ1-1; the D gene is possibly TRBD1 (5 bases). V shed 4 bases and J shed 4 bases, with 16 bases lying between them. This CDR3 comprises 15 residues. Germline CDR1 reads MNHEY; CDR2 reads SVGAGI. The CDR3 loop reads CASSLPGGVTTEAFF. CDR3 in DNA: TGTGCCAGCAGTTTACCGGGGGGAGTAACCACTGAAGCTTTCTTT.

CDR3 DNA sequence: TGTGCCAGTAGTCCCAGTCCCGGGACAGGGGTGGGGACTGAAGCTTTCTTT. Its protein is CASSPSPGTGVGTEAFF. The chain uses TRBV19 and TRBJ1-1; 10 nucleotides match TRBD1. This CDR3 region has 17 residues. J gave up 5 bases and V 5 bases, and 14 bases lay outside the gene matches. Germline CDR1 and CDR2: LNHDA and SQIVND (reference sequence).

This CDR3 is CSVRSGYTDTQYF. CDR3 nucleotides: TGCAGCGTTCGATCGGGATACACAGATACGCAGTATTTT. The chain employs TRBV29-1 and TRBJ2-3, with D perhaps matching TRBD2 (5 bases). V lost 5 bases and J lost 2, with 11 bases in between. The CDR3 has 13 residues. The germline V gene encodes CDR1 SQVTM and CDR2 ANQGSEA.

This clone was seen once. This chain uses TRBV11-2 with TRBJ2-1; 9 bases fit TRBD2. Germline V lookup: CDR1 SGHAT, CDR2 FQNNGV. The CDR3 runs to 17 residues. Unmatched junction bases numbered 14, after V lost 4 bases and J lost 7 bases. CDR3 sequence reads: CASSWGWWREGQNEQFF. DNA of the CDR3: TGTGCCAGCAGCTGGGGCTGGTGGCGGGAGGGCCAAAATGAGCAGTTCTTC.